The 2 T cell receptor beta chains in this list originate from one sample, sequenced in a study of cytomegalovirus exposure and HLA in healthy donors. PCR amplification relied on 60 Vbeta primers (plus 13 Jbeta primers). TCRdb's table, derived via immunoSEQ multiplex PCR, lists solely in-frame clones and lacks some. The table has 160,000 or so clones, about 80% seen once. The sample taken for sequencing was PBMCs. These receptors all come from a man aged 18 to 29 in good health and CMV-seropositive.

This chain connects TRBV29-1 to TRBJ2-1; 9 nucleotides agree with TRBD1. CDR3 length: 12 amino acids. Losses at the gene ends were 8 bases for V and 3 bases for J; bases not matched to a gene: 2. Germline assignment: CDR1 SQVTM and CDR2 ANQGSEA. CDR3 bases: TGCAGCAAGGGACAGGGCTACAATGAGCAGTTCTTC. Residues: CSKGQGYNEQFF.

V gene TRBV30 combines with J gene TRBJ2-3, with TRBD2 identical over 12 bases. CDR1 GTSNPN and CDR2 SVGIG come from the germline V gene (reference sequence). V lost 7 bases and J lost 3; bases outside the gene matches: 2. This CDR3 is 13 amino acids long. CDR3 in amino acids: CASSGRGTDTQYF. The CDR3 nucleotides read TGTGCCTCTAGCGGGAGGGGAACAGATACGCAGTATTTT.